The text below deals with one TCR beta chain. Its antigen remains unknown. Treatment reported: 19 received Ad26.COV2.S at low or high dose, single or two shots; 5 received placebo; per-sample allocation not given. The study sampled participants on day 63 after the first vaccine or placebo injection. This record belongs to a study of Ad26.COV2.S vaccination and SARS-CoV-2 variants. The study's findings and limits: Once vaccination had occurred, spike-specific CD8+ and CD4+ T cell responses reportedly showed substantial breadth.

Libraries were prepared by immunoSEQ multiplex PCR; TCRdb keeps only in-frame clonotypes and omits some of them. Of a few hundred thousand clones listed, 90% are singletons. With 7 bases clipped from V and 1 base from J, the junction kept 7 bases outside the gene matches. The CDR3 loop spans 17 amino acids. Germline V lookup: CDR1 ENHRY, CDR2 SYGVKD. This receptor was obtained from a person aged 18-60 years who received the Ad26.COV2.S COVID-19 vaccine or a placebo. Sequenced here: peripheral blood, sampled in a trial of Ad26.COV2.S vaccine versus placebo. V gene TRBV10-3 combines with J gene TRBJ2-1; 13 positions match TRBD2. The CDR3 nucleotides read TGTGCCATCAAGGGGACTAGCGGGAAGAAGTCCTACAATGAGCAGTTCTTC. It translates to CAIKGTSGKKSYNEQFF.